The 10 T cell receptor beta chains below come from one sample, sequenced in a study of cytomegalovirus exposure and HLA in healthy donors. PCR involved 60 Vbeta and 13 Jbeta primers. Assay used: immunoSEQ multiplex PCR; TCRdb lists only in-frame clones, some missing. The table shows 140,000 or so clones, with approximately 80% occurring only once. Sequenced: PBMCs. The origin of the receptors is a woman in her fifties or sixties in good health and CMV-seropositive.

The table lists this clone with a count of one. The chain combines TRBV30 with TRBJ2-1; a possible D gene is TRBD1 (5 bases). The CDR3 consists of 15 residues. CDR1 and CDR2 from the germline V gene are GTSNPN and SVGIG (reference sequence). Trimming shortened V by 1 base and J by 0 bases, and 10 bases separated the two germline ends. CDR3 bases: TGTGCCTGGAGTGCCAATAGGGGCTCCTACAATGAGCAGTTCTTC. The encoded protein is CAWSANRGSYNEQFF.

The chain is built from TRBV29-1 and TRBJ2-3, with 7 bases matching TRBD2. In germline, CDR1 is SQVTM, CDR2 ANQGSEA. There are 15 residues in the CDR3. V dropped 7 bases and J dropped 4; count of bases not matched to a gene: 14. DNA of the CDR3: TGCAGCGCCGTAACCCTAGCGGAAGGCGCAGATACGCAGTATTTT. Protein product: CSAVTLAEGADTQYF.

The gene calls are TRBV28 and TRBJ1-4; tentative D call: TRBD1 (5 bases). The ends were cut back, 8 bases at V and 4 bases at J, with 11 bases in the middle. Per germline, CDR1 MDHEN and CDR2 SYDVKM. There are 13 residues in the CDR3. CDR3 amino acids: CASGRGYNEKLFF. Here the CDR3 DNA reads TGTGCCAGCGGGCGGGGGTATAATGAAAAACTGTTTTTT.

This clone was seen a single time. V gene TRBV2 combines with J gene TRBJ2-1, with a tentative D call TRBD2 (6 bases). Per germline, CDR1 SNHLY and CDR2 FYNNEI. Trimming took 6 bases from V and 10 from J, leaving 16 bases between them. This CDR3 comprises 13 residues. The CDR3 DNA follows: TGTGCCAGCAGCGCACGCGGGGAGGAGGAGCAGTTCTTC. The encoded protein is CASSARGEEEQFF. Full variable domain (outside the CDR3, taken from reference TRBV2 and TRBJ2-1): EPEVTQTPSHQVTQMGQEVILRCVPISNHLYFYWYRQILGQKVEFLVSFYNNEISEKSEIFDDQFSVERPDGSNFTLKIRSTKLEDSAMYFCASSARGEEEQFFGPGTRLTVL.

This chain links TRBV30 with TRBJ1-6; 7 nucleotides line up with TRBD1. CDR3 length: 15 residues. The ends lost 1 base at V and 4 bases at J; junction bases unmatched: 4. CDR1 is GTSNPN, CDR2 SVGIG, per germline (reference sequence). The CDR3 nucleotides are TGTGCCTGGAGTGGCAGGGACAGTTATAATTCACCCCTCCACTTT. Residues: CAWSGRDSYNSPLHF.

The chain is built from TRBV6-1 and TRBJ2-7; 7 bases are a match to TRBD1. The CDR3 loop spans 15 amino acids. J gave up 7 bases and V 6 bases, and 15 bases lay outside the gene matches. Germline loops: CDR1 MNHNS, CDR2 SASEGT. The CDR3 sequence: CASRGQLAKTGEQYF. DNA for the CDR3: TGTGCCAGCAGGGGACAGCTAGCCAAAACAGGGGAGCAGTACTTC.

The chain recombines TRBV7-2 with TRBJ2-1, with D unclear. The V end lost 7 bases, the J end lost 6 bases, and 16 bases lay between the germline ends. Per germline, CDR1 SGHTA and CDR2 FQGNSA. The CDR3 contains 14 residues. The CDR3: CASTEPPLRNEQFF. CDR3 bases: TGTGCCAGCACCGAACCCCCCCTACGCAATGAGCAGTTCTTC. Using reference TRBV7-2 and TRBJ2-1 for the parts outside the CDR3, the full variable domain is GAGVSQSPSNKVTEKGKDVELRCDPISGHTALYWYRQSLGQGLEFLIYFQGNSAPDKSGLPSDRFSAERTGGSVSTLTIQRTQQEDSAVYLCASTEPPLRNEQFFGPGTRLTVL.

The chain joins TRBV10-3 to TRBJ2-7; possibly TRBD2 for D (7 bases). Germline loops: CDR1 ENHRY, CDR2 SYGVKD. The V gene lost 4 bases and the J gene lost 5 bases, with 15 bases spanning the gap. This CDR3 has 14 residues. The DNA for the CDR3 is TGTGCCATCAGTGTGGGGGGGGCTCTGGACGAGCAGTACTTC. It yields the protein CAISVGGALDEQYF.

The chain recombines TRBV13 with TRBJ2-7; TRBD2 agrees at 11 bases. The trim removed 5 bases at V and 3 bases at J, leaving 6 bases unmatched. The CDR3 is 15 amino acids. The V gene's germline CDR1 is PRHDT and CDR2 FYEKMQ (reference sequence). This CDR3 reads CASSPRLAGNYEQYF. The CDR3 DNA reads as TGTGCCAGCAGCCCGAGACTAGCGGGAAACTACGAGCAGTACTTC.

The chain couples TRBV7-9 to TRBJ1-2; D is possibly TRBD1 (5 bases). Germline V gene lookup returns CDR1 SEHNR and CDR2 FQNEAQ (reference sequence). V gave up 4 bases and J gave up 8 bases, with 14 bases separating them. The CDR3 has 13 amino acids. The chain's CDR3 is CASSSLRGNGYTF. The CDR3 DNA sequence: TGTGCCAGCAGCTCCCTAAGGGGTAACGGCTACACCTTC.